Listed below are T cell receptor beta chains from one sample, sequenced in a study of lymphopenia after photon versus proton radiotherapy. The table came from immunoSEQ multiplex PCR; TCRdb's copy has only in-frame clones and leaves some out. The sample records 150,000 to 200,000 clones, less than 90% being singletons. Source: peripheral blood, taken from a patient treated with photon-based radiotherapy. The receptors shown here come from a man aged 45-60 years with gastric cancer. CDR3s include the opening cysteine and the closing phenylalanine or tryptophan. D genes are given only for firm matches. The size entry is marked missing in some rows and otherwise reads once, few, many or a size class.

clone_size,d_call,j_call,cdr3_length,v_call,cdr3_nt,cdr3_aa
once,NA,TRBJ1-2,12,TRBV2,TGTGCCAGCAGTTACACGACGAGTGGCTACACCTTC,CASSYTTSGYTF
NA,TRBD1,TRBJ2-3,14,TRBV2,TGTGCCACAAAACAGGGGGTTAGCACAGATACGCAGTATTTT,CATKQGVSTDTQYF
NA,TRBD1,TRBJ2-7,15,TRBV4-1,TGCGCCAGCAGCCAGTGGACAGGGGCCTCCTACGAGCAGTACTTC,CASSQWTGASYEQYF
NA,TRBD2,TRBJ2-1,19,TRBV15,TGTGCCACCAGCAGAGGGGGTGGGGCTAGCGGGAAAGCCTACAATGAGCAGTTCTTC,CATSRGGGASGKAYNEQFF
NA,NA,TRBJ2-3,12,TRBV19,TGTGCCAGCAGGGCCTTCACAGATACGCAGTATTTT,CASRAFTDTQYF
NA,NA,TRBJ1-2,12,TRBV5-1,TGCGCCAGCAGCTTCATAGGGGAAGGCTACACCTTC,CASSFIGEGYTF
NA,NA,TRBJ2-1,14,TRBV9,TGTGCCAGCAGCGTACTGGCGGATCGAGACGAGCAGTTCTTC,CASSVLADRDEQFF
NA,TRBD1,TRBJ2-7,15,TRBV7-2,TGTGCCAGCAGCTTAGCGGTTCCAGGGGGCTACGAGCAGTACTTC,CASSLAVPGGYEQYF
NA,NA,TRBJ2-6,16,TRBV30,TGTGCCTGGAGTGGGACAGAAGCCTCTGGGGCCAACGTCCTGACTTTC,CAWSGTEASGANVLTF
NA,NA,TRBJ2-7,13,TRBV7-2,TGTGCCAGCAGCCCAGGAAACTCCTACGAGCAGTACTTC,CASSPGNSYEQYF
NA,NA,TRBJ2-1,15,TRBV18,TGTGCCAGCTCACCATTTGCTAGCTCCTACAATGAGCAGTTCTTC,CASSPFASSYNEQFF
NA,NA,TRBJ1-5,13,TRBV28,TGTGCCAGCAGTTCCCGTACAGATCAGCCCCAGCATTTT,CASSSRTDQPQHF
once,NA,TRBJ1-5,17,TRBV4-3,TGCGCCAGCAGCCAAGACCACACGTGGAGACCCAATCAGCCCCAGCATTTT,CASSQDHTWRPNQPQHF
NA,TRBD1,TRBJ2-2,15,TRBV7-2,TGTGCCAGCAGAACGACAGGGGGCGTCGGCGGGGAGCTGTTTTTT,CASRTTGGVGGELFF
once,TRBD2,TRBJ2-7,14,TRBV5-1,TGCGCCAGCAGCTTTAGCGGGAGGGCCTGGGAGCAGTACTTC,CASSFSGRAWEQYF
NA,TRBD1,TRBJ2-7,13,TRBV30,TGTGCCTGGAGTAAAAGGGGGCCTTACGAGCAGTACTTC,CAWSKRGPYEQYF
NA,NA,TRBJ2-7,15,TRBV28,TGTGCCAGCAGTACTTCCCGCGGAAGTGCCTACGAGCAGTACTTC,CASSTSRGSAYEQYF
NA,TRBD2,TRBJ2-7,15,TRBV9,TGTGCCAGCAGCGTAGATATGGGCGGGAGGGCCGAGCAGTACTTC,CASSVDMGGRAEQYF